A selection of T cell receptor beta chains follows, all from one sample in a study of T cells after yellow fever vaccination. TCRdb reprocessed the 5' RACE reads with MiXCR, giving one entry per CDR3 protein. Of hundreds of thousands of distinct CDR3 sequences in the sample, around 10% were seen once. The input for sequencing was PBMCs, taken on the day of the first yellow fever vaccination. These receptors all come from a man aged 18 to 29 who received the YFV17D yellow fever vaccine. Both conserved end residues are part of each CDR3. Fields, in order: clone size, J gene, CDR3 length, V gene, D gene, CDR3 DNA, CDR3 protein. A D gene is named only where the DNA matches it firmly. Clone size is given for some rows only: seen once, a few or many times, or a class if the clone is expanded.

. | TRBJ2-1 | 14 | TRBV19 | . | TGTGCCAGTAGTATGTATAAGGGAGGCAATGAGCAGTTCTTC | CASSMYKGGNEQFF
few | TRBJ2-1 | 14 | TRBV4-1 | TRBD2 | TGCGCCAGCACCACGACGGGAGGAGACAATGAGCAGTTCTTC | CASTTTGGDNEQFF
few | TRBJ1-5 | 11 | TRBV12-3/TRBV12-4 | . | TGTGCCAGCACCCAATATCAGCCCCAGCATTTT | CASTQYQPQHF
. | TRBJ2-7 | 14 | TRBV7-8 | TRBD1 | TGTGCCAGCAGCCGGGACAGGGTTGGTGGCGAGCAGTACTTC | CASSRDRVGGEQYF
many | TRBJ2-5 | 12 | TRBV3-1 | . | TGTGCCAGCAGCCTTGTAGAAGAGACCCAGTACTTC | CASSLVEETQYF
. | TRBJ2-7 | 14 | TRBV5-1 | . | TGCGCCAGCAGCTTGGGGACAGCTTTTAGCGAGCAGTACTTC | CASSLGTAFSEQYF
. | TRBJ2-1 | 14 | TRBV12-3/TRBV12-4 | TRBD1 | TGTGCCAGCAGAGGACAGGGGGCCTACAATGAGCAGTTCTTC | CASRGQGAYNEQFF
. | TRBJ2-6 | 15 | TRBV4-1 | . | TGCGCCAGCAGCCATTACATCTCTGGGGCCAACGTCCTGACTTTC | CASSHYISGANVLTF
few | TRBJ1-1 | 15 | TRBV9 | . | TGTGCCAGCAGCGTAGGCACGGAGTTGAACACTGAAGCTTTCTTT | CASSVGTELNTEAFF
few | TRBJ2-2 | 14 | TRBV21-1 | . | TGTGCCAGCAGCACCGGACAGGGGACCGGGGAGCTGTTTTTT | CASSTGQGTGELFF
. | TRBJ2-5 | 10 | TRBV20-1 | . | TGCAGTGCCCCGGGAGAGACCCAGTACTTC | CSAPGETQYF
. | TRBJ2-2 | 16 | TRBV10-3 | . | TGTGCCATCAGTGACCCGGCAGGGATTAACACCGGGGAGCTGTTTTTT | CAISDPAGINTGELFF
. | TRBJ2-1 | 17 | TRBV28 | . | TGTGCCAGCAGGCACGCGACTGGGTCAGCCACCTACAATGAGCAGTTCTTC | CASRHATGSATYNEQFF
few | TRBJ2-2 | 13 | TRBV9 | . | TGTGCCAGCAGCGAGTCGAACGCCGGGGAGCTGTTTTTT | CASSESNAGELFF
few | TRBJ2-3 | 15 | TRBV7-2 | TRBD2 | TGTGCCAGCAGAAGACTAGCGGGGTTCCCAGATACGCAGTATTTT | CASRRLAGFPDTQYF
. | TRBJ2-2 | 17 | TRBV20-1 | . | TGCAGTGCTAGAGATATTTGGGGGTCCCGACGTACCGGGGAGCTGTTTTTT | CSARDIWGSRRTGELFF
few | TRBJ1-5 | 15 | TRBV15 | . | TGTGCCACCAGCATCCCCACAGCCCCCTATCAGCCCCAGCATTTT | CATSIPTAPYQPQHF
. | TRBJ1-2 | 14 | TRBV7-2 | . | TGTGCCAGCAGCTTACCGATTATACTCTATGGCTACACCTTC | CASSLPIILYGYTF
. | TRBJ2-7 | 12 | TRBV20-1 | TRBD1 | TGCAGTGCAACACAGGGGAGTCACGAGCAGTACTTC | CSATQGSHEQYF
. | TRBJ1-1 | 13 | TRBV6-1 | . | TGTGCCAGCAGCCGGTTTCGGGGGACTGAAGCTTTCTTT | CASSRFRGTEAFF
few | TRBJ2-3 | 12 | TRBV7-9 | . | TGTGCCAGCAGCTTAGCGGGGGAGATGCAGTATTTT | CASSLAGEMQYF
. | TRBJ1-2 | 15 | TRBV5-1 | . | TGCGCCAGCAGCCCTCCGGGTTCCAACTACTATGGCTACACCTTC | CASSPPGSNYYGYTF
. | TRBJ2-3 | 14 | TRBV20-1 | TRBD2 | TGCTGTGCTAGAGCGGGGGGGAAGACAGATACGCAGTATTTT | CCARAGGKTDTQYF
few | TRBJ1-2 | 15 | TRBV5-5 | TRBD1 | TGTGCCAGCAGCTTCGGGACAGGGGAGGGCTATGGCTACACCTTC | CASSFGTGEGYGYTF
few | TRBJ2-3 | 16 | TRBV5-1 | TRBD2 | TGCGCCAGCAGCTGGAGGAGCGGGGGAGCCACAGATACGCAGTATTTT | CASSWRSGGATDTQYF
. | TRBJ2-1 | 13 | TRBV11-2 | TRBD2 | TGTGCCAGCAGCAAAGGACTAGTTTATGAGCAGTTCTTC | CASSKGLVYEQFF
many | TRBJ2-1 | 14 | TRBV5-1 | TRBD1 | TGCGCCAGCAGCTTCCAACAGGGGTCGGGTGAGCAGTTCTTC | CASSFQQGSGEQFF
few | TRBJ1-3 | 13 | TRBV7-9 | TRBD1 | TGTGCCAGCAGACGGGACAGGGTTAACACCATATATTTT | CASRRDRVNTIYF
few | TRBJ1-6 | 15 | TRBV5-1 | . | TGCGCCAGCAGCTTGGTGGGCCCTGATACTTCACCCCTCCACTTT | CASSLVGPDTSPLHF
few | TRBJ2-1 | 16 | TRBV12-5 | TRBD2 | TGTGCTAGTGGTTTCCCCACTAGCGGGGGGTTGAATGAGCAGTTCTTC | CASGFPTSGGLNEQFF
few | TRBJ1-1 | 14 | TRBV14 | . | TGTGCCAGCAGCCAATGGGGAAAGAACACTGAAGCTTTCTTT | CASSQWGKNTEAFF
few | TRBJ1-3 | 15 | TRBV5-1 | . | TGCGCCAGCAGCCCCGGGGGGGCGCTTGGAAACACCATATATTTT | CASSPGGALGNTIYF
. | TRBJ1-1 | 10 | TRBV19 | TRBD1 | TGTGCCAGTACAGGGGGTGAAGCTTTCTTT | CASTGGEAFF
few | TRBJ1-3 | 14 | TRBV11-3 | . | TGTGCCAGCAGCTTAGCAGGCGACGGAAACACCATATATTTT | CASSLAGDGNTIYF
. | TRBJ1-2 | 15 | TRBV7-9 | . | TGTGCCAGCAGCTTAGGACGAGGGGTGGAGTATGGCTACACCTTC | CASSLGRGVEYGYTF
few | TRBJ2-3 | 17 | TRBV4-1 | TRBD2 | TGCGCCAGCAGCCAAGATACAGCGGGAACTAGCACAGATACGCAGTATTTT | CASSQDTAGTSTDTQYF
. | TRBJ1-1 | 13 | TRBV30 | TRBD1 | TGTGCCGGGGACAGGGGCATGAACACTGAAGCTTTCTTT | CAGDRGMNTEAFF
many | TRBJ2-1 | 12 | TRBV28 | . | TGTGCCAGCAGTTTGGCGAACAATGAGCAGTTCTTC | CASSLANNEQFF
few | TRBJ2-3 | 13 | TRBV29-1 | . | TGCAGCTTCACGGGGGCTAGCACAGATACGCAGTATTTT | CSFTGASTDTQYF
few | TRBJ2-2 | 15 | TRBV7-9 | . | TGTGCCAGCAGCTTAGTCCTGGGGTACACCGGGGAGCTGTTTTTT | CASSLVLGYTGELFF
. | TRBJ2-5 | 16 | TRBV12-3/TRBV12-4 | . | TGTGCCAGCAGTTTTGGCAGGGCCAACCTCCAAGAGACCCAGTACTTC | CASSFGRANLQETQYF
few | TRBJ2-5 | 14 | TRBV5-4 | . | TGTGCCAGCAACTTAGGACTGACGGGGGAGACCCAGTACTTC | CASNLGLTGETQYF
. | TRBJ1-4 | 16 | TRBV3-1 | . | TGTGCCAGCAGCCTCCCCTCCGGGGCAACTAATGAAAAACTGTTTTTT | CASSLPSGATNEKLFF
few | TRBJ1-5 | 15 | TRBV7-6 | TRBD1 | TGTGCCAGCAGTCCACAGGGGTCCCCCAATCAGCCCCAGCATTTT | CASSPQGSPNQPQHF
few | TRBJ2-3 | 14 | TRBV19 | . | TGTGCCAGTCGAGACCTTGCCAGGGCAGATACGCAGTATTTT | CASRDLARADTQYF
. | TRBJ1-2 | 14 | TRBV3-1 | . | TGTGCCAGCAGCCACCTGGACAGCAACTATGGCTACACCTTC | CASSHLDSNYGYTF
. | TRBJ1-4 | 15 | TRBV7-9 | TRBD1 | TGTGCCAGCAGCTTATTGGACAGGGGACATGAAAAACTGTTTTTT | CASSLLDRGHEKLFF
few | TRBJ2-1 | 16 | TRBV6-5 | . | TGTGCCAGCAGTTACGGGTCCCCTGGGGCCTACAATGAGCAGTTCTTC | CASSYGSPGAYNEQFF
few | TRBJ2-1 | 15 | TRBV7-6 | TRBD1 | TGTGCCAGCAGCTTAGTGACAGGGGGCGGGGGTGAGCAGTTCTTC | CASSLVTGGGGEQFF
few | TRBJ1-5 | 17 | TRBV6-1 | TRBD1 | TGTGCCAGCAGCTCCGACAGGGCAGGGGATAGCAATCAGCCCCAGCATTTT | CASSSDRAGDSNQPQHF
many | TRBJ1-2 | 15 | TRBV7-2 | TRBD1 | TGTGCCAGCAGCTTAGGGGCGACAGGGCCAAATGGCTACACCTTC | CASSLGATGPNGYTF
. | TRBJ1-1 | 12 | TRBV5-1 | . | TGCGCCAGCAGCTTAGGGACTTTTGGAGCTTTCTTT | CASSLGTFGAFF
. | TRBJ1-2 | 14 | TRBV3-1 | TRBD1 | TGTGCCAGCAGACCGACAGGGGCTAACTATGGCTACACCTTC | CASRPTGANYGYTF
many | TRBJ1-1 | 11 | TRBV12-3/TRBV12-4 | . | TGTGCCAGCAGTTTATTAGGTCAAGCTTTCTTT | CASSLLGQAFF
few | TRBJ2-1 | 14 | TRBV6-2/TRBV6-3 | . | TGTGCCAGCACCGAGTGGGGGGGCCTCAATGAGCAGTTCTTC | CASTEWGGLNEQFF
. | TRBJ2-2 | 17 | TRBV12-3/TRBV12-4 | . | TGTGCCTTCAGTTCCGGGACTCCGACCCCGAATACCGGGGAGCTGTTTTTT | CAFSSGTPTPNTGELFF
many | TRBJ1-1 | 14 | TRBV6-5 | . | TGTGCCAGCAGTTACATGAGCCTCGGGACTGAAGCTTTCTTT | CASSYMSLGTEAFF
many | TRBJ1-2 | 15 | TRBV9 | . | TGTGCCAGCAGCGTAGATCCCAAAGGGGACTATGGCTACACCTTC | CASSVDPKGDYGYTF
. | TRBJ2-3 | 14 | TRBV7-3 | TRBD2 | TGTGCCAGCGATATAGCGGGGGGGCCTCAAGGGCAGTATTTT | CASDIAGGPQGQYF
. | TRBJ2-6 | 15 | TRBV7-2 | TRBD2 | TGTGCCAGCAGCTGGGGGGGGTTTGGGGCCAACGTCCTGACTTTC | CASSWGGFGANVLTF